This T cell receptor (beta chain) was sequenced during a study of CXCR3-negative and CXCR3-positive naive CD8 T cells. Findings of the study overall: Comparably high diversity was seen in both naive subsets, and much lower diversity in memory CD8+ cells. CXCR3-positive naive cells had TRB CDR3s that were more hydrophobic than CXCR3-negative naive cells had.

The method, 5' RACE with UMI labels, was used to prepare the TRB cDNA libraries. Reprocessing the 5' RACE reads, TCRdb reports a single entry for every CDR3 protein and omits DNA. The specimen's table records roughly 110,000 distinct CDR3 sequences. Each CD8+ T cell subset was flow-sorted in triplicate. Every sort contained 300,000 cells. On this clonotype: Its antigen is undetermined.

Per the germline V gene, CDR1 is SQVTM and CDR2 is ANQGSEA. The CDR3 runs to 15 residues. The TCR comes from a human donor in good health. Some clones in this sample may be carry-over from other donors' samples. Sequencing was carried out using naive CXCR3+ CD8+ T cells from blood. The subset denotes: CD45RO-CCR7+CD27+CD95- naive CD8+ T cells expressing CXCR3 (TNR3+). The chain links TRBV29-1 to TRBJ1-5; the D call of TRBD1 rests on TCRdb alone, since no DNA is present to check it. The CDR3 here is CSVVGTGDSNQPQHF.